The 13 T cell receptor beta chains in this list originate from one sample, sequenced in a study of blood T cells in healthy people across ages. Together with a sample-barcoded 5' primer, a J-beta primer mix was included in a second PCR lasting about 7 to 11 cycles. MiXCR, applied by TCRdb to the 5' RACE reads, yields one record per CDR3 protein. The sample has just over 800,000 distinct CDR3 sequences, about 62% seen once. The sample comprised blood. Receptors were obtained from a man aged 30 to 39 in good health.

This rearrangement joins TRBV20-1 to TRBJ2-3, with 9 bases aligning to TRBD2. The ends lost 5 bases at V and 0 bases at J; junction bases unmatched: 12. This CDR3 contains 17 residues. CDR1 is DFQATT and CDR2 is SNEGSKA in the germline V gene (reference sequence). Written as DNA, the CDR3 is TGCAGTGCTTTTCCCCCGTTAGCGGGGGAAAGCACAGATACGCAGTATTTT. Translated, it gives CSAFPPLAGESTDTQYF.

This sequence joins TRBV12-3 or TRBV12-4 and TRBJ2-7; TRBD1 matches 9 bases. The CDR3 is 12 amino acids. V lost 6 bases, J lost 9 bases, and 6 bases stayed unmatched. For the CDR3, the DNA is TGTGCCAGCAGAGGGACAGGGATAAGGCAGTACTTC. It codes for CASRGTGIRQYF.

J is TRBJ2-1 and V is TRBV9, with 10 bases matching TRBD2. CDR1 is SGDLS and CDR2 is YYNGEE in the germline V gene. The CDR3 extends over 17 amino acids. Losses at the gene ends were 0 bases for V and 7 bases for J; bases not matched to a gene: 10. Written as DNA, the CDR3 is TGTGCCAGCAGCGTAGGGGTAGCGGGGGGCCGGACAAATGAGCAGTTCTTC. This gives the protein CASSVGVAGGRTNEQFF.

This clonotype is a singleton in its sample. This rearrangement joins TRBV20-1 to TRBJ1-6; D not certain. Germline lookup yields CDR1 DFQATT and CDR2 SNEGSKA (reference sequence). Trimming removed 0 bases from V and 6 bases from J, with 9 bases in between. The CDR3 totals 14 residues. CDR3 bases: TGCAGTGCTAGAGACAGAATGTTTAATTCACCCCTCCACTTT. Amino acid sequence: CSARDRMFNSPLHF.

This clonotype was seen more than once but under ten times. The genes are TRBV9 and TRBJ1-1, with D maybe TRBD1 (6 bases). Germline assignment: CDR1 SGDLS and CDR2 YYNGEE. V shed 0 bases and J shed 1 base, with 10 bases lying between them. This CDR3 has 15 residues. This CDR3 is CASSVVGGPNTEAFF. The CDR3 region has the DNA TGTGCCAGCAGCGTAGTGGGGGGGCCGAACACTGAAGCTTTCTTT.

V usage is TRBV7-2 and J usage is TRBJ2-1; D is perhaps TRBD1 or TRBD2 (5 bases each). The J call may be faulty, since TRBJ2-7 better matches the DNA end. The CDR3 is made up of 13 amino acids. The V gene's germline CDR1 is SGHTA and CDR2 FQGNSA. The CDR3 protein is CASRGVLTHEQYF. The CDR3 DNA follows: TGTGCCAGCAGGGGGGTCCTCACTCACGAGCAGTACTTC.

The gene calls are TRBV5-1 and TRBJ1-4; D gene ambiguous. Trimming left V 4 bases short and J 0 bases short, with 10 bases between. Germline V gene sequence: CDR1 SGHRS, CDR2 YFSETQ. This CDR3 is built from 15 residues. The CDR3 nucleotides are TGCGCCAGCAGCCTCCAGAAGGCAACTAATGAAAAACTGTTTTTT. It translates to CASSLQKATNEKLFF.

Points on this clonotype: One junction end disagrees with the germline gene, perhaps due to a read error. The rearrangement uses TRBV5-1 and TRBJ2-5; 10 bases agree with TRBD1. The DNA end is a closer match to TRBJ2-7, so the J assignment may be wrong. CDR1 and CDR2 (germline): SGHRS, YFSETQ. The CDR3 is made up of 14 amino acids. This chain's CDR3 is CASSSGTGVDEQYF. The CDR3 DNA reads as TGTGCCAGCAGCTCTGGGACAGGGGTGGACGAGCAGTACTTC.

DNA for the CDR3: TGTGCCAGCAGTTACTCGGCGTCTAGCGGGGGGGACACAGATACGCAGTATTTT. Its translation: CASSYSASSGGDTDTQYF. The chain uses TRBV6-5 and TRBJ2-3; the match to TRBD2 covers 12 bases. This CDR3 has 18 residues. Trimming took 0 bases from V and 2 from J; bases not matched to a gene: 6. The germline CDR1 and CDR2 sequences are MNHEY and SVGAGI.

The chain recombines TRBV20-1 with TRBJ2-7; TRBD1 matches at 9 bases. J was trimmed by 5 bases and V by 3 bases; bases with no gene match: 8. CDR1 is DFQATT and CDR2 is SNEGSKA in the germline V gene (reference sequence). The CDR3 length is 14 residues. This chain's CDR3 is CSARSPDRGDEQYF. In DNA, the CDR3 is TGCAGTGCTAGGAGTCCGGACAGGGGAGACGAGCAGTACTTC.

The chain joins TRBV30 to TRBJ1-1; D not certain. The CDR3 covers 8 residues. Germline lookup yields CDR1 GTSNPN and CDR2 SVGIG (reference sequence). Trimming left V 5 bases short and J 11 bases short, with 6 bases between. The DNA of the CDR3 is TGTGCCTGGGATAAGGCTTTCTTT. Its protein is CAWDKAFF.

This chain links TRBV9 with TRBJ2-5; 7 bases are shared with TRBD1. After removal of 4 bases from V and 0 bases from J, the junction contained 9 bases not matched to a gene. The CDR3 covers 16 residues. The germline V gene encodes CDR1 SGDLS and CDR2 YYNGEE. This chain's CDR3 is CASSTGQEMNQETQYF. In DNA, the CDR3 is TGTGCCAGCAGCACCGGACAGGAGATGAACCAAGAGACCCAGTACTTC. The entire variable domain, with the rest obtained from reference TRBV9 and TRBJ2-5, is as follows: DSGVTQTPKHLITATGQRVTLRCSPRSGDLSVYWYQQSLDQGLQFLIQYYNGEERAKGNILERFSAQQFPDLHSELNLSSLELGDSALYFCASSTGQEMNQETQYFGPGTRLLVL.

This clonotype was seen only a few times. The V call is TRBV10-3, the J call TRBJ2-3; D not certain. Germline CDR1 reads ENHRY; CDR2 reads SYGVKD. The CDR3 spans 15 residues. Trimming removed 7 bases from V and 3 bases from J, with 17 bases in between. The CDR3 DNA reads TGTGCCATCACTATAACCGGGCCGCCAACAGATACGCAGTATTTT. Its translation: CAITITGPPTDTQYF.